Listed below are T cell receptor beta chains from one sample, sequenced in a study of cytomegalovirus exposure and HLA in healthy donors. Generated by immunoSEQ multiplex PCR, the TCRdb table keeps only in-frame clones and is missing some. The sample includes about 130,000 clones, around four fifths of them seen just once. The sequenced material came from PBMCs. All receptors come from a human donor in good health. Both conserved end residues are part of each CDR3. D genes are given only for firm matches. Clone size appears in some rows only: once, few, many, or a class for an expanded clone.

V	J	D	size	DNA	CDR3
TRBV27	TRBJ2-7	TRBD1	NA	TGTGCCAGCAGTTTAAGACAGGGTGATTTCCACGAGCAGTACTTC	CASSLRQGDFHEQYF
TRBV28	TRBJ2-1	NA	once	TGTGCCAGCAGTTTAGACTATCCTACCCTCCCCAATGAGCAGTTCTTC	CASSLDYPTLPNEQFF
TRBV2	TRBJ2-1	TRBD2	NA	TGTGCCAGCAAAAAGGCGGGGGGGCTCTACAATGAGCAGTTCTTC	CASKKAGGLYNEQFF
TRBV19	TRBJ2-7	TRBD2	NA	TGTGCCAGTAGTATACTAGCGGGTGACTACGAGCAGTACTTC	CASSILAGDYEQYF
TRBV13	TRBJ2-4	TRBD1	NA	TGTGCCAGCAGCTTAGACGGGACAGACCAGGACATTCAGTACTTC	CASSLDGTDQDIQYF
TRBV6-4	TRBJ1-5	TRBD1	once	TGTGCCAGCAGTGACTCCCACAGGGGGATGAATCAGCCCCAGCATTTT	CASSDSHRGMNQPQHF
TRBV14	TRBJ2-3	TRBD2	NA	TGTGCCAGCAGCCTCCAAAGCGGGGGTACAGATACGCAGTATTTT	CASSLQSGGTDTQYF
TRBV6-1	TRBJ1-4	NA	NA	TGTGCCAGCAGTCCCCGAGCCATCAATGAAAAACTGTTTTTT	CASSPRAINEKLFF
TRBV5-1	TRBJ2-7	NA	NA	TGCGCCAGCAGCGTACTACAGCAGGGGAGCTCCTACGAGCAGTACTTC	CASSVLQQGSSYEQYF
TRBV27	TRBJ2-7	TRBD2	NA	TGTGCCAGCAGTCCCCTCGGGGGGGGTCTGTTTGGCGAGCAGTACTTC	CASSPLGGGLFGEQYF
TRBV7-9	TRBJ2-1	NA	NA	TGTGCCAGCAGCTTAAGGGGGAGCTCCTACAATGAGCAGTTCTTC	CASSLRGSSYNEQFF
TRBV5-1	TRBJ1-2	NA	NA	TGCGCCAGCAGCTTGGCCGGTAAGGAGACGTATGGCTACACCTTC	CASSLAGKETYGYTF
TRBV7-6	TRBJ1-6	NA	NA	TGTGCCAGCAGCTTGACGTTGGAGAGGGATTCACCCCTCCACTTT	CASSLTLERDSPLHF
TRBV5-1	TRBJ2-4	TRBD2	NA	TGCGCCAGCAGCTTGGCCGCGGGCGGGGGGGCCAAAAACATTCAGTACTTC	CASSLAAGGGAKNIQYF
TRBV10-3	TRBJ1-1	NA	NA	TGTGCCATCAGTGAGAATGAGGGATTCGCAGGCGGGAACGCTGAAGCTTTCTTT	CAISENEGFAGGNAEAFF
TRBV6-5	TRBJ1-3	NA	NA	TGTGCCAGCGTTGGGGCAGTCAACTCTGGAAACACCATATATTTT	CASVGAVNSGNTIYF
TRBV10-2	TRBJ2-3	TRBD2	NA	TGCGCCAGCAGTGACCCGGGGGGTACCCTCTCAGATACGCAGTATTTT	CASSDPGGTLSDTQYF
TRBV7-9	TRBJ1-1	TRBD1	NA	TGTGCCAGCAACGGACGGGACAGCGCAAACACTGAAGCTTTCTTT	CASNGRDSANTEAFF
TRBV20-1	TRBJ2-7	NA	NA	TGCAAGGAGAAGCCGGCATACGAGCAGTACTTC	CKEKPAYEQYF
TRBV15	TRBJ1-1	NA	NA	TGTGCCACCCAGGAGTCGGGGGCTGAAGCTTTCTTT	CATQESGAEAFF
TRBV7-8	TRBJ1-2	NA	NA	TGTGCCAGCAGCTTCACAGGGTCGGATGGCTACACCTTC	CASSFTGSDGYTF
TRBV6-5	TRBJ1-6	NA	NA	TGTGCCAGCAGCCACGAAGAGGGAAAGTTTCCCCTCCACTTT	CASSHEEGKFPLHF
TRBV5-1	TRBJ2-1	NA	NA	TGCGCCAGCAATATGGACAGCTCCTACAATGAGCAGTTCTTC	CASNMDSSYNEQFF
TRBV10-2	TRBJ1-3	NA	NA	TGCGCCAGCAGTGACCAGGGGTGGGCTGGAAACACCATATATTTT	CASSDQGWAGNTIYF
TRBV2	TRBJ2-3	NA	NA	TGTGCCGGCGGAACATCGAGTGCAGATACGCAGTATTTT	CAGGTSSADTQYF
TRBV21-1	TRBJ2-7	NA	NA	TGTGCCAGCACGTTTCGGCTAGCGGGGGAGAGAGGTGTCTACGAGCAGTACTTC	CASTFRLAGERGVYEQYF
TRBV2	TRBJ1-5	NA	once	TGTGCCAGCGAGCCAGGGCGTTACAATCAGCCCCAGCATTTT	CASEPGRYNQPQHF
TRBV9	TRBJ2-5	TRBD1	NA	TGTGCCAGCAGCCTAGAGACGGGACAGGGCTTTGAGACCCAGTACTTC	CASSLETGQGFETQYF
TRBV19	TRBJ1-3	NA	NA	TGTGCCAGTGAGCCCATCGGCTCTGGAAACACCATATATTTT	CASEPIGSGNTIYF
TRBV10-2	TRBJ2-1	NA	NA	TGCGCCAGCTCAGACCCAGGGGCCGGACCCCTCTACAATGAGCAGTTCTTC	CASSDPGAGPLYNEQFF
TRBV5-1	TRBJ2-1	NA	once	TGCGCCAGCAGCTTGGCGGACTCCGACCCCAGTCGGGATGAGCAGTTCTTC	CASSLADSDPSRDEQFF